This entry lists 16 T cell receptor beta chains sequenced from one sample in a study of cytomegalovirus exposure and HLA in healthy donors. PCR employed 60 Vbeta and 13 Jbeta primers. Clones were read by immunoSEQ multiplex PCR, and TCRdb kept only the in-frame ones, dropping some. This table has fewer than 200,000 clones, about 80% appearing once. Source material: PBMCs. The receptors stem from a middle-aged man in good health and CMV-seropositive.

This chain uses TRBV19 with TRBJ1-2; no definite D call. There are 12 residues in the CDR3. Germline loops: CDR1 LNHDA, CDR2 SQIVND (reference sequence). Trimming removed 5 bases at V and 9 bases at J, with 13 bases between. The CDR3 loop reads CASSSGRTSYTF. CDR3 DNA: TGTGCCAGTAGTTCCGGACGGACTAGCTACACCTTC.

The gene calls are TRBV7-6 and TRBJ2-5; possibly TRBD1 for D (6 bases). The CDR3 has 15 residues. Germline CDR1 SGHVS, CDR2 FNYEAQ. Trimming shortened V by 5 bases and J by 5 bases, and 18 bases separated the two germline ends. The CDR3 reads CASSKGDGRRETQYF. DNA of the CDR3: TGTGCCAGCAGCAAGGGGGACGGCCGCCGGGAGACCCAGTACTTC.

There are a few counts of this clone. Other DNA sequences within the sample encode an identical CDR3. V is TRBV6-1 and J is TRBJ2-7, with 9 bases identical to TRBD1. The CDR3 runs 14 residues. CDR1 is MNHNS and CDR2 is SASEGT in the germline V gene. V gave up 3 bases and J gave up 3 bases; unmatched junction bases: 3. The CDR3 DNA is TGTGCCAGCAGTGAGGGACAGGGATACTACGAGCAGTACTTC. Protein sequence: CASSEGQGYYEQYF.

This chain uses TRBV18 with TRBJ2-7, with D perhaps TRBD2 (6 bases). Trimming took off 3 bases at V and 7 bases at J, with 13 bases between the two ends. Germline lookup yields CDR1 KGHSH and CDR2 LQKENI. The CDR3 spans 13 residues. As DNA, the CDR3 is TGTGCCAGCTCACCCCTCGGAGGGCAAGAGCAGTACTTC. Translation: CASSPLGGQEQYF.

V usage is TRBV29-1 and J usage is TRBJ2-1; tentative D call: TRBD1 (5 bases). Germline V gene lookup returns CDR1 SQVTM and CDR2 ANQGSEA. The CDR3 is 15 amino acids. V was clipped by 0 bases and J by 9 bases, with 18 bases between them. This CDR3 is CSVEDPGRARREQFF. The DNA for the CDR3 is TGCAGCGTTGAAGATCCGGGCAGGGCAAGGCGTGAGCAGTTCTTC.

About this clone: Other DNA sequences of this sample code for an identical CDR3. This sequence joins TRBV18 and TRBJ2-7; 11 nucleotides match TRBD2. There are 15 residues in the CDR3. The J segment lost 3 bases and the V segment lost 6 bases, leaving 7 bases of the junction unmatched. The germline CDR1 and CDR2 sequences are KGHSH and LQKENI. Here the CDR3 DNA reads TGTGCCAGCTCGCCCCGACTAGCGGGGCTCTACGAGCAGTACTTC. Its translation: CASSPRLAGLYEQYF. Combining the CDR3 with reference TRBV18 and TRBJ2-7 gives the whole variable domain NAGVMQNPRHLVRRRGQEARLRCSPMKGHSHVYWYRQLPEEGLKFMVYLQKENIIDESGMPKERFSAEFPKEGPSILRIQQVVRGDSAAYFCASSPRLAGLYEQYFGPGTRLTVT.

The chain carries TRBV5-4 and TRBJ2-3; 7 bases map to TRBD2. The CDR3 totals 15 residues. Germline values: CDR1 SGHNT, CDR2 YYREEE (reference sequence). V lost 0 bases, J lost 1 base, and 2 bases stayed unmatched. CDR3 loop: CASSLEAGGTDTQYF. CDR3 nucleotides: TGTGCCAGCAGCTTGGAGGCGGGGGGCACAGATACGCAGTATTTT.

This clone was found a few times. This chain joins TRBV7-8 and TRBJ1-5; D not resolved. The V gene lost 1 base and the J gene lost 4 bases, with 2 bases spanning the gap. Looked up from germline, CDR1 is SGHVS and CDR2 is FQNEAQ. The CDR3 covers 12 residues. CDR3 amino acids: CASSLVNQPQHF. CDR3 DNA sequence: TGTGCCAGCAGCTTAGTAAATCAGCCCCAGCATTTT.

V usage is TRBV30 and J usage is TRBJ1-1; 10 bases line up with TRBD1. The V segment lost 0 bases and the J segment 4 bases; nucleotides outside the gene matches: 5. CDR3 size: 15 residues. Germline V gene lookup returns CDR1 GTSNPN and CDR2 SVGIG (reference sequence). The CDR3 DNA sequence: TGTGCCTGGAGTGTTCCGGGACAGGGGCTCACTGAAGCTTTCTTT. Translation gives CAWSVPGQGLTEAFF. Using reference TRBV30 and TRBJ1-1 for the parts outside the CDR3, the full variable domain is SQTIHQWPATLVQPVGSPLSLECTVEGTSNPNLYWYRQAAGRGLQLLFYSVGIGQISSEVPQNLSASRPQDRQFILSSKKLLLSDSGFYLCAWSVPGQGLTEAFFGQGTRLTVV.

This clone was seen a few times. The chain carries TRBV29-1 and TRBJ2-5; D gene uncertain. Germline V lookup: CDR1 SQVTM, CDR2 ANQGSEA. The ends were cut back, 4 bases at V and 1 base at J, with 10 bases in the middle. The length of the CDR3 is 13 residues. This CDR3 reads CSVVKQAQETQYF. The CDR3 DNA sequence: TGCAGCGTTGTTAAGCAGGCCCAAGAGACCCAGTACTTC.

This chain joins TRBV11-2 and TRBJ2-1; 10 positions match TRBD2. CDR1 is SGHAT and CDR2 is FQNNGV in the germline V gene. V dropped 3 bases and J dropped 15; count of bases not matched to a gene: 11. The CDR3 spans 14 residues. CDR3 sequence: CASSLGLAGETTFF. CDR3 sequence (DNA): TGTGCCAGCAGCTTGGGCCTAGCGGGAGAAACCACGTTCTTC.

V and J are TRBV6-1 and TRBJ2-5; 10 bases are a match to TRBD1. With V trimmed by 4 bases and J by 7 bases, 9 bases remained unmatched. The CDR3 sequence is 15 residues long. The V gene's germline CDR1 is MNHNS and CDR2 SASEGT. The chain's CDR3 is CASSGRDRGPGTQYF. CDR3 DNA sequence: TGTGCCAGCAGTGGCCGGGACAGGGGACCGGGGACCCAGTACTTC.

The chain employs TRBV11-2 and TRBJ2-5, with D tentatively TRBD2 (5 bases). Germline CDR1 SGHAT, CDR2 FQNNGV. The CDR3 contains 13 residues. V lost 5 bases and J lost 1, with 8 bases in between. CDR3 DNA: TGTGCCAGCAGCGACGGGGTCCAAGAGACCCAGTACTTC. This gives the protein CASSDGVQETQYF.

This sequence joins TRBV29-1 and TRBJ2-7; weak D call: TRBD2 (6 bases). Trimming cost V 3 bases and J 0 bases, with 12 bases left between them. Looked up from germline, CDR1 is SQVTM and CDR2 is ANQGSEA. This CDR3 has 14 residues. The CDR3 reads CSVDGRESSYEQYF. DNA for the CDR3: TGCAGCGTTGACGGCCGGGAGAGCTCCTACGAGCAGTACTTC.

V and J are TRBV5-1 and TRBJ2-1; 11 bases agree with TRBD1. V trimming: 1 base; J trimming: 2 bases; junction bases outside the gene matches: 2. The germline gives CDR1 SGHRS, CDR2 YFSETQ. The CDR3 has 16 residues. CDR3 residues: CASSLRTGGTYNEQFF. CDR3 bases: TGCGCCAGCAGCTTGCGGACAGGGGGCACCTACAATGAGCAGTTCTTC.

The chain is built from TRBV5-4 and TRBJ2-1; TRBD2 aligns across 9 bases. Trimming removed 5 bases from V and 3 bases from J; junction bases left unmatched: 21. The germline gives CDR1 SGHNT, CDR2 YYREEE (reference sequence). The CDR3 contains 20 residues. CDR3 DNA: TGTGCCAGCAGGCAACATCTAGCGGGAAATGTTCGTCGAATCTACAATGAGCAGTTCTTC. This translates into CASRQHLAGNVRRIYNEQFF.